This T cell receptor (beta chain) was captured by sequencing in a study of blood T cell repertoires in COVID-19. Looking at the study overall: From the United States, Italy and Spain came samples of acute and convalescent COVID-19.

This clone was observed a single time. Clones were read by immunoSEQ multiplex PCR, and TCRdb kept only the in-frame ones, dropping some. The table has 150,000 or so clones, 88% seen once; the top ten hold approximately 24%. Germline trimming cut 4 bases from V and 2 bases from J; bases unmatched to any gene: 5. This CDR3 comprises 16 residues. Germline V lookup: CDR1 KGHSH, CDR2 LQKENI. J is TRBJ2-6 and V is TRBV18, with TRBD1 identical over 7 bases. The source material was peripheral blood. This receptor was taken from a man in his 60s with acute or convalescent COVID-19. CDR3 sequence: CASSLKGAPGANVLTF. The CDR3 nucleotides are TGTGCCAGCTCACTAAAGGGGGCTCCTGGGGCCAACGTCCTGACTTTC.